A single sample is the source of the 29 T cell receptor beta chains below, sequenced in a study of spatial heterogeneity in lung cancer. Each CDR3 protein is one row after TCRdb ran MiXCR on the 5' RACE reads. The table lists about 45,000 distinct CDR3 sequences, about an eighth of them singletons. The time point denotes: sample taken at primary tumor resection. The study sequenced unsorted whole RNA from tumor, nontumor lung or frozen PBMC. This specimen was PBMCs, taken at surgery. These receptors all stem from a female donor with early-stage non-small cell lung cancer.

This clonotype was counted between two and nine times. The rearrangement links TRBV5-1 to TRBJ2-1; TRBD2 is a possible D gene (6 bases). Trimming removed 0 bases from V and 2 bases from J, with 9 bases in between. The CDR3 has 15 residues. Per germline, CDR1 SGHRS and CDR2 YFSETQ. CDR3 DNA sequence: TGCGCCAGCAGCTTGGCGGGAGTTGCCTACAATGAGCAGTTCTTC. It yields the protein CASSLAGVAYNEQFF.

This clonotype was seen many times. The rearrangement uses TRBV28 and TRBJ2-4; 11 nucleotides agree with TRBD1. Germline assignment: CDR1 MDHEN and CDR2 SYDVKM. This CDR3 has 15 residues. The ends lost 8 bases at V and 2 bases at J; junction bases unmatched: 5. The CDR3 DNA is TGTGCCAGCGGGACAGGGGGATTTTCCAAAAACATTCAGTACTTC. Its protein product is CASGTGGFSKNIQYF. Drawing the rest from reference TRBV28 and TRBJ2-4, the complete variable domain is DVKVTQSSRYLVKRTGEKVFLECVQDMDHENMFWYRQDPGLGLRLIYFSYDVKMKEKGDIPEGYSVSREKKERFSLILESASTNQTSMYLCASGTGGFSKNIQYFGAGTRLSVL.

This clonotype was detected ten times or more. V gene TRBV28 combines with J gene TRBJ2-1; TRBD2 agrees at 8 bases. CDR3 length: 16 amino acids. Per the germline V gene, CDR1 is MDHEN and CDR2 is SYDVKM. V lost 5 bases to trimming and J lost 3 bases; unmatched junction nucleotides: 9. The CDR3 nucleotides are TGTGCCAGCAGTAGGCCCGGGACTAGGAACTACAATGAGCAGTTCTTC. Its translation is CASSRPGTRNYNEQFF.

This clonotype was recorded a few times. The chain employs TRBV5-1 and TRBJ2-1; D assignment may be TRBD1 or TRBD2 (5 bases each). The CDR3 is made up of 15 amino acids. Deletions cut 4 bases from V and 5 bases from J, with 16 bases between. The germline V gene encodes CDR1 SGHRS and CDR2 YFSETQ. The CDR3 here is CASSAGTGINNEQFF. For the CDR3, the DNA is TGCGCCAGCAGCGCCGGGACCGGAATCAACAATGAGCAGTTCTTC.

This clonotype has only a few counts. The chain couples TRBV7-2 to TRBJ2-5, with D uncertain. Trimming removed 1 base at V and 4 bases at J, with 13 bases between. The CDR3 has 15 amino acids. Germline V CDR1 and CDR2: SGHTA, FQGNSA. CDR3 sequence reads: CASSLVPGRPETQYF. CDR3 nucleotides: TGTGCCAGCAGCTTAGTCCCAGGACGACCAGAGACCCAGTACTTC.

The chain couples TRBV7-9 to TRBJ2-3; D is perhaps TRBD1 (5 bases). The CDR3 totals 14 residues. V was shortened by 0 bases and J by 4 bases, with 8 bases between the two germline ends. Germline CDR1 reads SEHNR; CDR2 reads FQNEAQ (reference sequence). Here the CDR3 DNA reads TGTGCCAGCAGCTTAGCGGGGCCGGCAGATACGCAGTATTTT. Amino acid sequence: CASSLAGPADTQYF.

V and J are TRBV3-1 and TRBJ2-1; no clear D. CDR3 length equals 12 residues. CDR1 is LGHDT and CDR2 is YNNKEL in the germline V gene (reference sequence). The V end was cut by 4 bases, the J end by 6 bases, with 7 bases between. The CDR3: CASSPTANEQFF. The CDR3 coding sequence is TGTGCCAGCAGCCCCACTGCCAATGAGCAGTTCTTC.

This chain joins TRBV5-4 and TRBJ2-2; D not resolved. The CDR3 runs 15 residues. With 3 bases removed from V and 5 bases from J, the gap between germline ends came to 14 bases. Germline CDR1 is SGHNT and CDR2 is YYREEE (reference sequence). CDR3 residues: CASSYQKFGTGELFF. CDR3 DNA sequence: TGTGCCAGCAGCTACCAAAAGTTTGGTACCGGGGAGCTGTTTTTT. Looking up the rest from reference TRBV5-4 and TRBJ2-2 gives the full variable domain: ETGVTQSPTHLIKTRGQQVTLRCSSQSGHNTVSWYQQALGQGPQFIFQYYREEENGRGNFPPRFSGLQFPNYSSELNVNALELDDSALYLCASSYQKFGTGELFFGEGSRLTVL.

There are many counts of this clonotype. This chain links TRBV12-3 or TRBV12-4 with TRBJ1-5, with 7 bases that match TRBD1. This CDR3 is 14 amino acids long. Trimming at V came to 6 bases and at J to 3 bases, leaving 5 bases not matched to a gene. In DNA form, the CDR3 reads TGTGCCAGCAGCCCGGACAGGCACAATCAGCCCCAGCATTTT. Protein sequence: CASSPDRHNQPQHF.

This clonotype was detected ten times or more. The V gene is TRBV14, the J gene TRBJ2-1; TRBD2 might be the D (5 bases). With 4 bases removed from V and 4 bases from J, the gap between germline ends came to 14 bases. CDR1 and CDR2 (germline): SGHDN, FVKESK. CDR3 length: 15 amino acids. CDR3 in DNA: TGTGCCAGCAGCCCAAAGCGGATACGGTACAATGAGCAGTTCTTC. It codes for CASSPKRIRYNEQFF.

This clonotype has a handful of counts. CDR3 DNA: TGTGCCAGCAGCACTAGACTAGCGGAGCACACCGGGGAGCTGTTTTTT. Translation gives CASSTRLAEHTGELFF. This rearrangement joins TRBV7-9 to TRBJ2-2, with 9 bases lining up with TRBD2. V was pared by 5 bases and J by 3 bases, with 7 bases of the junction left unmatched. This CDR3 is 16 amino acids long. The germline V gene encodes CDR1 SEHNR and CDR2 FQNEAQ (reference sequence).

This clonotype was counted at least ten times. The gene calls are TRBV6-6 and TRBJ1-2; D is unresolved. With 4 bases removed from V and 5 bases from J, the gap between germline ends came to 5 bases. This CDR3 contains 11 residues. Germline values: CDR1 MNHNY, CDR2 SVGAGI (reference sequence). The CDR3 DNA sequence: TGTGCCAGCAGTTCCTATTATGGCTACACCTTC. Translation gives CASSSYYGYTF.

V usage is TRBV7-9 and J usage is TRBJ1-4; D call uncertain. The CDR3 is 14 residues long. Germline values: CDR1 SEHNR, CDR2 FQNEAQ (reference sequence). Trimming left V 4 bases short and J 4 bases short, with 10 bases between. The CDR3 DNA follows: TGTGCCAGCAGCTCCCCCGGAGATAATGAAAAACTGTTTTTT. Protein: CASSSPGDNEKLFF.

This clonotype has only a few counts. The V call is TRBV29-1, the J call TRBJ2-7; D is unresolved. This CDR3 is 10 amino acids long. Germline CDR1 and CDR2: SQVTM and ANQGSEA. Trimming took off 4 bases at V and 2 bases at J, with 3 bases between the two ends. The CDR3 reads CSVVTYEQYF. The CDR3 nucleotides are TGCAGCGTTGTGACCTACGAGCAGTACTTC.

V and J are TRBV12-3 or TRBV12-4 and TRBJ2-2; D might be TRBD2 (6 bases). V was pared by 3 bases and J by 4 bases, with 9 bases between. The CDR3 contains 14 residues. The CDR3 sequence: CASSLREATGELFF. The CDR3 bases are TGTGCCAGCAGTTTGAGGGAGGCCACCGGGGAGCTGTTTTTT.

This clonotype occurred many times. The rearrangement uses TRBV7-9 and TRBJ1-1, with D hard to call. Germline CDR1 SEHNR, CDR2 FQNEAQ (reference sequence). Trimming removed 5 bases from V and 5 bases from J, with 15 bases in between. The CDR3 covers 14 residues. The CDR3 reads CASSPDRLGTEAFF. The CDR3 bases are TGTGCCAGCAGCCCTGACCGCCTGGGGACTGAAGCTTTCTTT.

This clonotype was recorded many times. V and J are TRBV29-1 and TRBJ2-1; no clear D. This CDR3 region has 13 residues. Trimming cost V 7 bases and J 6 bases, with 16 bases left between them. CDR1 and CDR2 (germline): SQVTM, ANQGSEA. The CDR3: CSAGSGVGNEQFF. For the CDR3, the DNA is TGCAGCGCTGGGTCTGGAGTTGGCAATGAGCAGTTCTTC.

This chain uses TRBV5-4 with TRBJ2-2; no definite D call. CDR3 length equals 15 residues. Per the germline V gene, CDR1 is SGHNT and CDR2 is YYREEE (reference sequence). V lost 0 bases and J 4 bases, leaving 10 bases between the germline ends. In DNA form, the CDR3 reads TGTGCCAGCAGCTTGGTAGGGCGGATCACCGGGGAGCTGTTTTTT. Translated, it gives CASSLVGRITGELFF. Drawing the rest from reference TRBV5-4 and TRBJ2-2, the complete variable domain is ETGVTQSPTHLIKTRGQQVTLRCSSQSGHNTVSWYQQALGQGPQFIFQYYREEENGRGNFPPRFSGLQFPNYSSELNVNALELDDSALYLCASSLVGRITGELFFGEGSRLTVL.

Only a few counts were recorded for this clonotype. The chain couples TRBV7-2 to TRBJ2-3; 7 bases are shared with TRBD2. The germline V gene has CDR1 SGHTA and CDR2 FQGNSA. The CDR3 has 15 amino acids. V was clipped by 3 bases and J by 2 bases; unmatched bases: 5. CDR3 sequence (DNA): TGTGCCAGCAGCTTGAGCGGGGCCCACACAGATACGCAGTATTTT. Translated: CASSLSGAHTDTQYF. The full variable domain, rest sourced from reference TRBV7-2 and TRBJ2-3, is GAGVSQSPSNKVTEKGKDVELRCDPISGHTALYWYRQSLGQGLEFLIYFQGNSAPDKSGLPSDRFSAERTGGSVSTLTIQRTQQEDSAVYLCASSLSGAHTDTQYFGPGTRLTVL.

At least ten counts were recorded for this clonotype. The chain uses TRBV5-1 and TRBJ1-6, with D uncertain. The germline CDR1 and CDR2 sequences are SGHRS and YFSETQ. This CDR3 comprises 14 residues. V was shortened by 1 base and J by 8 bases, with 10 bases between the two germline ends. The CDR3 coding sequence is TGCGCCAGCAGCTTGAGGGATGGGGATTCACCCCTCCACTTT. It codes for CASSLRDGDSPLHF.

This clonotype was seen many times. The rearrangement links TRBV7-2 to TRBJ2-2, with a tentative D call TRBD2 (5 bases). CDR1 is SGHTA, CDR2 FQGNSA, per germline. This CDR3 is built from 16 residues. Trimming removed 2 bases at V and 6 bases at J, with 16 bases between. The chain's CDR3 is CASSLNPPGKSGELFF. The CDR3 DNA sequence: TGTGCCAGCAGCTTAAATCCCCCGGGGAAGTCCGGGGAGCTGTTTTTT.

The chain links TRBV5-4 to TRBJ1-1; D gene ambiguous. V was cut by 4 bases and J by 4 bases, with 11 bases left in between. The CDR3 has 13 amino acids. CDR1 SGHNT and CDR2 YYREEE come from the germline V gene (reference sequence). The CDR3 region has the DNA TGTGCCAGCAGCCTGAACAGCCGCACTGAAGCTTTCTTT. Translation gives CASSLNSRTEAFF.

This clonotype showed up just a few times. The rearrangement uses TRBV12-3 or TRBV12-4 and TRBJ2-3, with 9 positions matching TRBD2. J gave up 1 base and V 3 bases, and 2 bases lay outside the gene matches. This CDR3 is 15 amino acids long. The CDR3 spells CASSFASGGTDTQYF. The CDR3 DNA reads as TGTGCCAGCAGTTTTGCTAGCGGGGGCACAGATACGCAGTATTTT.

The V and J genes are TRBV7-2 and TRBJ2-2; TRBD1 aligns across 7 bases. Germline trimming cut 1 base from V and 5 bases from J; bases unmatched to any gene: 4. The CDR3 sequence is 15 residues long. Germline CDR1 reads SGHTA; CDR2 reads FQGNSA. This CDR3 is CASSLGQGRTGELFF. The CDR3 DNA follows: TGTGCCAGCAGCTTAGGACAGGGAAGGACCGGGGAGCTGTTTTTT. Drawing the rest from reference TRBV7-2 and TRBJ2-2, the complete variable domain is GAGVSQSPSNKVTEKGKDVELRCDPISGHTALYWYRQSLGQGLEFLIYFQGNSAPDKSGLPSDRFSAERTGGSVSTLTIQRTQQEDSAVYLCASSLGQGRTGELFFGEGSRLTVL.

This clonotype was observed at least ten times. The CDR3 spells CASSLYRGMNTDTQYF. In DNA form, the CDR3 reads TGTGCCAGCAGTTTATATCGGGGAATGAACACAGATACGCAGTATTTT. This chain uses TRBV28 with TRBJ2-3; a weak D match, TRBD2 (5 bases). Deletions cut 1 base from V and 2 bases from J, with 13 bases between. The CDR3 has 16 residues. CDR1 and CDR2 (germline): MDHEN, SYDVKM. Full variable domain (outside the CDR3, taken from reference TRBV28 and TRBJ2-3): DVKVTQSSRYLVKRTGEKVFLECVQDMDHENMFWYRQDPGLGLRLIYFSYDVKMKEKGDIPEGYSVSREKKERFSLILESASTNQTSMYLCASSLYRGMNTDTQYFGPGTRLTVL.

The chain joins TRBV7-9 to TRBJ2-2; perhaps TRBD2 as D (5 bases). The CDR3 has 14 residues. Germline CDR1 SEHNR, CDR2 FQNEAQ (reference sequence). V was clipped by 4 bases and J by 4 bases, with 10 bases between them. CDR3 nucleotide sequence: TGTGCCAGCAGCTCCCCGCGGGCCACCGGGGAGCTGTTTTTT. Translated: CASSSPRATGELFF. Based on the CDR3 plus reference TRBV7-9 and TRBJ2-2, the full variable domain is DTGVSQNPRHKITKRGQNVTFRCDPISEHNRLYWYRQTLGQGPEFLTYFQNEAQLEKSRLLSDRFSAERPKGSFSTLEIQRTEQGDSAMYLCASSSPRATGELFFGEGSRLTVL.

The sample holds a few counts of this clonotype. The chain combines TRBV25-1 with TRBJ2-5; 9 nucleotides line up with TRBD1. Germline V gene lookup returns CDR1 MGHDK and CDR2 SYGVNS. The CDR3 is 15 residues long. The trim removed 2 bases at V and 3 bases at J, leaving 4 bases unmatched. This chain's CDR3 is CASSEPTGGKETQYF. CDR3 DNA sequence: TGTGCCAGCAGTGAACCGACAGGGGGAAAAGAGACCCAGTACTTC.

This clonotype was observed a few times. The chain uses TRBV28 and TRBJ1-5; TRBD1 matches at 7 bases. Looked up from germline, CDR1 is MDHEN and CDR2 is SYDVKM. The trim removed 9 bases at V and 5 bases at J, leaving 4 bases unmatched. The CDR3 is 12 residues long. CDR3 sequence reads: CASTTGDQPQHF. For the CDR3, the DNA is TGTGCCAGTACCACAGGGGATCAGCCCCAGCATTTT.

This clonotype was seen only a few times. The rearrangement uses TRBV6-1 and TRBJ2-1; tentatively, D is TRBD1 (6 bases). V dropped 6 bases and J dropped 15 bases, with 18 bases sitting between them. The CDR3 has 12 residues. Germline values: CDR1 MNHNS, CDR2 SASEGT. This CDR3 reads CASRGDTRLRFF. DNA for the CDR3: TGTGCCAGCAGGGGGGACACAAGACTACGGTTCTTC.